These 8 T cell receptor beta chains came from one sample sequenced in a study of vaccination and CD4 T cells after COVID-19. Treatment in this sample: roughly 10-day PBMC culture with coronavirus spike peptide pools or control peptides (ViraFEST assay). The Oncomine TCR Beta short-read assay generated sequence data from the DNA of cultured CD4+ T cells. TCRdb reprocessed the PCR reads with MiXCR, giving one entry per CDR3 protein. Among approximately 12,000 distinct CDR3 sequences listed, under 75% were seen once. Their recognized antigens are unknown. The starting material was CD4+ T cells from blood, cultured in vitro, obtained before SARS-CoV-2 vaccination. The receptors stem from a human donor who had recovered from COVID-19.

The rearrangement uses TRBV19 and TRBJ1-2, with 8 bases lining up with TRBD1. V gave up 6 bases and J gave up 3 bases; unmatched junction bases: 9. Germline CDR1 is LNHDA and CDR2 is SQIVND (reference sequence). This CDR3 is built from 15 residues. CDR3 sequence: CASRLQGASDYGYTF. DNA for the CDR3: TGTGCCAGTAGGCTGCAGGGGGCATCTGACTATGGCTACACCTTC.

This clonotype appeared a few times. This may be a read error, as it is one base from a much larger clone. The chain carries TRBV7-2 and TRBJ2-3; 9 positions match TRBD2. The germline V gene encodes CDR1 SGHTA and CDR2 FQGNSA. J was trimmed by 5 bases and V by 0 bases; bases with no gene match: 6. The CDR3 covers 16 residues. CDR3 nucleotides: TGTGCCAGCAGCTTAGCGGCTAGCGGGATAGTAGATACGCAGTATTTT. Its translation is CASSLAASGIVDTQYF.

CDR3 in DNA: TGTGCCAGCAGCCTACGAAACAGGGGACTAGCGGGAGGGACCTACTACGAGCAGTACTTC. Protein: CASSLRNRGLAGGTYYEQYF. This chain connects TRBV11-2 to TRBJ2-7; 16 positions match TRBD2. With V trimmed by 5 bases and J by 3 bases, 16 bases remained unmatched. Germline CDR1 and CDR2: SGHAT and FQNNGV. CDR3 length: 20 amino acids.

This sequence joins TRBV5-4 and TRBJ1-1; possibly TRBD1 for D (6 bases). The CDR3 spans 15 residues. Germline-derived CDR1 and CDR2 are SGHNT and YYREEE (reference sequence). The germline V and J ends were trimmed by 4 bases and 3 bases, with 16 bases remaining between them. The CDR3 reads CASSPTDRGYTEAFF. The CDR3 region has the DNA TGTGCCAGCAGCCCCACGGACAGAGGGTACACTGAAGCTTTCTTT.

V gene TRBV11-3 combines with J gene TRBJ2-1; D is unresolved. There are 12 residues in the CDR3. Germline V CDR1 and CDR2: SGHNT, YENEEA. V was cut by 0 bases and J by 15 bases, with 12 bases left in between. CDR3 nucleotide sequence: TGTGCCAGCAGCTTAGATAACCAGATCGGGTTCTTC. Translating gives CASSLDNQIGFF.

This clonotype was detected only a few times. The rearrangement uses TRBV6-2 or TRBV6-3 and TRBJ2-7; TRBD1 matches 7 bases. The CDR3 has 14 amino acids. The germline V gene encodes CDR1 MNHEY and CDR2 SVGEGT. Trimming at V came to 6 bases and at J to 2 bases, leaving 7 bases not matched to a gene. The CDR3 protein is CASRRDSFTYEQYF. CDR3 nucleotides: TGTGCCAGCAGAAGGGACAGCTTCACCTACGAGCAGTACTTC.

This chain joins TRBV6-1 and TRBJ1-2; the match to TRBD1 covers 7 bases. Germline loops: CDR1 MNHNS, CDR2 SASEGT. CDR3 length: 12 amino acids. The junction had 4 bases not matched to a gene; V was cut back by 6 bases and J by 6 bases. The CDR3 loop is CASRTGNHGYTF. CDR3 nucleotides: TGTGCCAGCAGGACAGGGAATCATGGCTACACCTTC.

V is TRBV28 and J is TRBJ2-7; no clear D. Germline V gene sequence: CDR1 MDHEN, CDR2 SYDVKM. V gave up 3 bases and J gave up 4 bases, with 4 bases separating them. This CDR3 is 11 amino acids long. This CDR3 reads CASSLKYEQYF. CDR3 DNA: TGTGCCAGCAGTTTGAAGTACGAGCAGTACTTC.